This T cell receptor (beta chain) was sequenced for a study of CXCR4 blockade with PD-1 therapy in pancreatic cancer (dated by TCRdb to 2018 to 2020). In terms of the full investigation: The study combined multiplex immunohistochemistry and TCRbeta immunosequencing of resected pancreatic ductal adenocarcinoma with ex vivo slice culture testing PD-1 and CXCR4 blockade. To assess intratumoral heterogeneity, two geographically distinct regions from each of about 6 tumors were TCR-sequenced. Here is what the overall study found, with its caveats: Tumors had clonal expansion, with a mean productive clonality of around 0.15 compared with 0.05 to 0.065 in healthy blood, yet clonality showed no correlation with survival. The frequency of each amino acid clone correlated strongly with the number of distinct nucleotide rearrangements encoding that clone, suggesting convergent selection driven by common tumor antigens. Because only TCRbeta chains were sequenced, true antigen-specificity overlap among the convergent dominant clones remained unconfirmed, awaiting paired alpha-beta single-cell sequencing.

The patients who supplied the archived tumor blocks had received no neoadjuvant therapy before resection. For the preserved-tissue arm, the study drew on more than 29 surgical resection samples taken from some 25 pancreatic ductal adenocarcinoma patients who had not been treated previously. For the resection arm, DNA was extracted from ten 5-micron curls of FFPE tumor adjacent to the multiplex immunohistochemistry slide. Extracted DNA was used for immunosequencing of TCRbeta CDR3 regions with the immunoSEQ Assay at Adaptive Biotechnologies. The study's processing was this. To measure the absolute abundance of each unique TCRbeta CDR3, the sequences were collapsed and filtered. Clonality was calculated as 1 minus Pielou's evenness, with only productive in-frame rearrangements included in the computation. Regional overlap was evaluated by tracking the top 100 nucleotide rearrangements across paired samples, and paired versus unrelated samples were compared using the Morisita index. The immunoSEQ Rearrangement Details tool was used to assess whether nucleotide rearrangements converged onto identical amino acid sequences. Held by TCRdb, this immuneACCESS table contains in-frame sequences only and omits some clones. Under half of the omission traces to an unresolved V gene where checked; the cause of the rest is unknown. From that table come the V and J calls and clone size; the DNA was used to work out D and trimming. Present in this sample are 15,000 to 20,000 clones, over 60% of which were seen just once. Of the sample, 5% to 6.5% is held by the ten largest clones.

About this clone itself: This clone's antigen is unknown. Base qualities are not at hand, and no much larger clone is one base apart.

The CDR3 numbers 13 residues from cysteine through phenylalanine. Kept here is only the CDR3 DNA, which spans 39 bases and is read in frame from base 1. Ends trimmed: V by 3 bases, J by 10 bases; bases unmatched to a gene: 6. CDR1 is given as MDHEN and CDR2 as SYDVKM, both from the germline V gene. The clonotype comes from a human donor with pancreatic ductal adenocarcinoma. The chain couples TRBV28 to TRBJ2-1, and 7 junction bases match TRBD1. Sequencing was performed on tumor tissue. The nucleotide sequence is TGTGCCAGCAGTTTTGGGACAGACCGCGAGCAGTTCTTC. Translation gives CASSFGTDREQFF.